Listed below are T cell receptor beta chains from one sample, sequenced in a study of blood T cells in healthy people across ages. TCRdb independently ran MiXCR on the 5' RACE reads; one entry per CDR3 protein. The data hold 2 million or so distinct CDR3 sequences, with roughly 50% observed a single time. Sequenced input: blood. Receptor source: a middle-aged woman in good health. Both conserved end residues are part of each CDR3. Each record gives: J gene, D gene, clone size, V gene, CDR3 DNA, CDR3 protein. D genes are given only for firm matches. Clone size is stated in some rows and not others, as once, few, many or a class when expanded.

j_gene: TRBJ2-5; d_gene: NA; abundance: once; v_gene: TRBV4-2; CDR3nt: TGTGCCAGCGGCCAATTCGTCGGGGGAGGCGAGACCCAGTACTTC; CDR3aa: CASGQFVGGGETQYF
j_gene: TRBJ1-4; d_gene: NA; abundance: once; v_gene: TRBV20-1; CDR3nt: TGCAGTGCTAACTCACAGCAAAGGGGTGAAAAACTGTTTTTT; CDR3aa: CSANSQQRGEKLFF
j_gene: TRBJ2-6; d_gene: NA; abundance: NA; v_gene: TRBV12-3/TRBV12-4; CDR3nt: TGTGCCAGCAGTTTGGTCACCGGGGTCAACGTCCTGACTTTC; CDR3aa: CASSLVTGVNVLTF
j_gene: TRBJ2-1; d_gene: NA; abundance: NA; v_gene: TRBV12-3/TRBV12-4; CDR3nt: TGTGCCAGCAGCTGGACAGAACAAGAGACCCAGTTCTTC; CDR3aa: CASSWTEQETQFF
j_gene: TRBJ2-4; d_gene: TRBD1; abundance: NA; v_gene: TRBV11-1; CDR3nt: TGTGCCAGCAGCTTATCAAGGACAGGGGGGACGCGGTCTAGCATTCAGTACTTC; CDR3aa: CASSLSRTGGTRSSIQYF
j_gene: TRBJ2-1; d_gene: NA; abundance: NA; v_gene: TRBV20-1; CDR3nt: TGCAGTGCTAGAGATCTGGGCACTAGCTCGGTTAACAATGAGCAGTTCTTC; CDR3aa: CSARDLGTSSVNNEQFF
j_gene: TRBJ1-2; d_gene: NA; abundance: NA; v_gene: TRBV7-2; CDR3nt: TGTGCCAGCAGCTTAAGTAGCGGGGGCCTGTATGGCTACACCTTC; CDR3aa: CASSLSSGGLYGYTF
j_gene: TRBJ1-6; d_gene: NA; abundance: NA; v_gene: TRBV28; CDR3nt: TGTGCCAGCGGAAGGGTCGTAGGAATTTCACCCCTCCACTTT; CDR3aa: CASGRVVGISPLHF
j_gene: TRBJ1-2; d_gene: TRBD1; abundance: NA; v_gene: TRBV4-1; CDR3nt: TGCGCCAGCAGCCAAGACTGGGACAGGGGAAACGGCTATGGCTACACCTTC; CDR3aa: CASSQDWDRGNGYGYTF
j_gene: TRBJ2-1; d_gene: TRBD1; abundance: NA; v_gene: TRBV6-2/TRBV6-3; CDR3nt: TGTGCCAGCAGTAAACCCGGGACAGGGGGCGGTGAGCAGTTCTTC; CDR3aa: CASSKPGTGGGEQFF
j_gene: TRBJ2-1; d_gene: NA; abundance: NA; v_gene: TRBV29-1; CDR3nt: TGCAGCGTTGTGCAGATCTACAATGAGCAGTTCTTC; CDR3aa: CSVVQIYNEQFF
j_gene: TRBJ1-3; d_gene: TRBD1; abundance: NA; v_gene: TRBV6-1; CDR3nt: TGTGCCAGCAGTGGACCAGGGGGGTGGGGTTCTGGAAACACCATATATTTT; CDR3aa: CASSGPGGWGSGNTIYF
j_gene: TRBJ2-5; d_gene: TRBD1; abundance: few; v_gene: TRBV15; CDR3nt: TGTGCCACCAGCATGGGGACAGGGCAAGAGACCCAGTACTTC; CDR3aa: CATSMGTGQETQYF
j_gene: TRBJ2-2; d_gene: TRBD2; abundance: NA; v_gene: TRBV3-1; CDR3nt: TGTGCCAGCAGCCAAGATCTAGGGACTAGCGGGGGTTACGCCGGGGAGCTGTTTTTT; CDR3aa: CASSQDLGTSGGYAGELFF
j_gene: TRBJ1-5; d_gene: NA; abundance: NA; v_gene: TRBV12-3/TRBV12-4; CDR3nt: TGTGCCAGCAGCGCGGACTGGGCGGGGAGCAATCAGCCCCAGCATTTT; CDR3aa: CASSADWAGSNQPQHF
j_gene: TRBJ2-7; d_gene: NA; abundance: NA; v_gene: TRBV5-5; CDR3nt: TGTGCCAGCAGCTCCCAGACAAGTGACAGGTTATACGAGCAGTACTTC; CDR3aa: CASSSQTSDRLYEQYF
j_gene: TRBJ2-5; d_gene: NA; abundance: NA; v_gene: TRBV5-1; CDR3nt: TGCGCCAGCAGCGGGGCCCTGGGACTCCAAGAGACCCAGTACTTC; CDR3aa: CASSGALGLQETQYF
j_gene: TRBJ2-5; d_gene: NA; abundance: NA; v_gene: TRBV7-6; CDR3nt: TGTGCCAGCAGCAGCCGGGTCGGGGGATACCAAGAGACCCAGTACTTC; CDR3aa: CASSSRVGGYQETQYF
j_gene: TRBJ1-4; d_gene: NA; abundance: NA; v_gene: TRBV6-2/TRBV6-3; CDR3nt: TGTGCCAGCGGGAAGAATGAAAAACTGTTTTTT; CDR3aa: CASGKNEKLFF
j_gene: TRBJ2-4; d_gene: NA; abundance: few; v_gene: TRBV7-2; CDR3nt: TGTGCCAGCAGCTTGGGACGGGGAAACATTCAGTACTTC; CDR3aa: CASSLGRGNIQYF
j_gene: TRBJ2-1; d_gene: NA; abundance: NA; v_gene: TRBV12-3/TRBV12-4; CDR3nt: TGTGCCAGCAGTTGGGGGGGCTTTTCCTACAATGAGCGGTTCTTC; CDR3aa: CASSWGGFSYNERFF
j_gene: TRBJ2-5; d_gene: TRBD2; abundance: NA; v_gene: TRBV6-6; CDR3nt: TGTGCCAGCAGTTACTGGGGGACTACAGAGACCCAGTACTTC; CDR3aa: CASSYWGTTETQYF
j_gene: TRBJ2-3; d_gene: TRBD2; abundance: NA; v_gene: TRBV2; CDR3nt: TGTGCCAGCAGTGGTGGAGCGGGGAACACAGATACGCAGTATTTT; CDR3aa: CASSGGAGNTDTQYF
j_gene: TRBJ2-5; d_gene: TRBD1; abundance: NA; v_gene: TRBV5-1; CDR3nt: TGCGCCAGCAGCTTGGGTCAGGGGGCTGGGAAGACCCAGTACTTC; CDR3aa: CASSLGQGAGKTQYF
j_gene: TRBJ2-7; d_gene: NA; abundance: few; v_gene: TRBV20-1; CDR3nt: TGCAGTGCTAGTCCCAGACAGTCTCGAGGCGAGCAGTACTTC; CDR3aa: CSASPRQSRGEQYF
j_gene: TRBJ2-7; d_gene: NA; abundance: NA; v_gene: TRBV28; CDR3nt: TGTGCCAGCCGTAAGTACGAGCAGTACTTC; CDR3aa: CASRKYEQYF
j_gene: TRBJ2-5; d_gene: TRBD1; abundance: NA; v_gene: TRBV5-1; CDR3nt: TGCGCCAGCAGCTTTACAGGGGGAGGAGAGGAGACCCAGTACTTC; CDR3aa: CASSFTGGGEETQYF
j_gene: TRBJ1-2; d_gene: NA; abundance: few; v_gene: TRBV5-1; CDR3nt: TGCGCCAGCAGCAGGGCCGGACCCGACAACTATGGCTACACCTTC; CDR3aa: CASSRAGPDNYGYTF
j_gene: TRBJ1-2; d_gene: NA; abundance: NA; v_gene: TRBV3-1; CDR3nt: TGTGCCAGCAGCCCCAGCCTACAGGGCTACTATGGCTACACCTTC; CDR3aa: CASSPSLQGYYGYTF
j_gene: TRBJ2-7; d_gene: NA; abundance: few; v_gene: TRBV6-6; CDR3nt: TGTGCCAGCAGTTACTGGGTGCAGGGGGGATCCTACGAGCAGTACTTC; CDR3aa: CASSYWVQGGSYEQYF
j_gene: TRBJ1-5; d_gene: NA; abundance: NA; v_gene: TRBV6-2/TRBV6-3; CDR3nt: TGTGCCAGCAGTGACCGACAGTCTCAGCCCCAGCATTTT; CDR3aa: CASSDRQSQPQHF
j_gene: TRBJ1-1; d_gene: NA; abundance: NA; v_gene: TRBV6-5; CDR3nt: TGTGCCAGCAGCCTACTGGGCAGGGACGCAGCTTTCTTT; CDR3aa: CASSLLGRDAAFF
j_gene: TRBJ2-1; d_gene: TRBD2; abundance: NA; v_gene: TRBV5-1; CDR3nt: TGCGCCAGCAGTACCGGGGAGGGAGGCTACAATGAGCAGTTCTTC; CDR3aa: CASSTGEGGYNEQFF
j_gene: TRBJ2-4; d_gene: TRBD1; abundance: few; v_gene: TRBV7-2; CDR3nt: TGTGCCAGCAGCTTACCCGGACAGGGGGCTTATGGAAACATTCAGTACTTC; CDR3aa: CASSLPGQGAYGNIQYF
j_gene: TRBJ2-5; d_gene: NA; abundance: NA; v_gene: TRBV20-1; CDR3nt: TGCAGTGCTAGCCACAGGACCCAAGAGACCCAGTACTTC; CDR3aa: CSASHRTQETQYF
j_gene: TRBJ2-7; d_gene: NA; abundance: few; v_gene: TRBV6-2/TRBV6-3; CDR3nt: TGTGCCAGCAGCCCTCAACCCAATTCCTACGAGCAGTACTTC; CDR3aa: CASSPQPNSYEQYF
j_gene: TRBJ1-2; d_gene: TRBD1; abundance: NA; v_gene: TRBV9; CDR3nt: TGTGCCTGCAGCGCCGGGACAGGGGTGCCTAAGTTAGATGGCTACACCTTC; CDR3aa: CACSAGTGVPKLDGYTF
j_gene: TRBJ2-5; d_gene: TRBD1; abundance: NA; v_gene: TRBV13; CDR3nt: TGTGCCAGCAGCACCCGGACAGGGGGTTTGGAACAGCAGTACTTC; CDR3aa: CASSTRTGGLEQQYF
j_gene: TRBJ2-1; d_gene: NA; abundance: few; v_gene: TRBV24-1; CDR3nt: TGTGCCACCAGTGAGTCGATCTACAATGAGCAGTTCTTC; CDR3aa: CATSESIYNEQFF
j_gene: TRBJ2-1; d_gene: TRBD1; abundance: NA; v_gene: TRBV3-1; CDR3nt: TGTGCCAGCAGCCAAGTGCACAGGGGGCGAGGTGAGCAGTTCTTC; CDR3aa: CASSQVHRGRGEQFF
j_gene: TRBJ2-7; d_gene: NA; abundance: few; v_gene: TRBV5-6; CDR3nt: TGTGCCAGCAGCTCGCGGGCGGACGAGCAGTACTTC; CDR3aa: CASSSRADEQYF
j_gene: TRBJ2-7; d_gene: TRBD2; abundance: NA; v_gene: TRBV3-1; CDR3nt: TGTGCCAGCAGCCAAAATAGCGGGAGGTCCTACGAGCAGTACTTC; CDR3aa: CASSQNSGRSYEQYF
j_gene: TRBJ2-1; d_gene: TRBD1; abundance: NA; v_gene: TRBV29-1; CDR3nt: TGCAGCGTCATAGGACAGGGGGCCAGTGAGCAGTTCTTC; CDR3aa: CSVIGQGASEQFF
j_gene: TRBJ2-1; d_gene: TRBD2; abundance: NA; v_gene: TRBV28; CDR3nt: TGTGCCAGCAGTTTACCGACTAGCGGGGGGGTAAGGTACAATGAGCAGTTCTTC; CDR3aa: CASSLPTSGGVRYNEQFF
j_gene: TRBJ2-7; d_gene: TRBD1; abundance: NA; v_gene: TRBV18; CDR3nt: TGTGCCAGCTCACTAACACAGGGGGCTGGTTCCTACGAGCAGTACTTC; CDR3aa: CASSLTQGAGSYEQYF
j_gene: TRBJ2-5; d_gene: TRBD2; abundance: NA; v_gene: TRBV7-9; CDR3nt: TGTGCCAGCAGCTTAGTCTCAGCGGGGGTACTGGAGACCCAGTACTTC; CDR3aa: CASSLVSAGVLETQYF
j_gene: TRBJ1-2; d_gene: NA; abundance: few; v_gene: TRBV29-1; CDR3nt: TGCAGCGTCAGCAAATTAGGGGGGGATGGCTACACCTTC; CDR3aa: CSVSKLGGDGYTF